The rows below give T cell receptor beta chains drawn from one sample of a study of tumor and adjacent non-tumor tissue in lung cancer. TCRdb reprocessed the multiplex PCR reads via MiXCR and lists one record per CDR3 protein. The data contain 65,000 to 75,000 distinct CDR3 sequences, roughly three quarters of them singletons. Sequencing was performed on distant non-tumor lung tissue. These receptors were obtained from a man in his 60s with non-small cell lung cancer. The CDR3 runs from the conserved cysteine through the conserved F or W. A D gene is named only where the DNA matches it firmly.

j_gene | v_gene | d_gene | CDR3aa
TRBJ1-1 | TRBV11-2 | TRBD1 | CASSLSGTGGMNTEAFF
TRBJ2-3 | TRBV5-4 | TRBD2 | CASPIEREPGDTQYF
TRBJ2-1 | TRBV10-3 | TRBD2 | CAIRLGEGSYNEEFF
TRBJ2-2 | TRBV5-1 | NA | CASSLGGAEPGELFF
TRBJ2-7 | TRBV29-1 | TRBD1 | CSTTRGGQGFHEQYF
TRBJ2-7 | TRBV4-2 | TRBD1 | CGGSPTGGRDEQCF
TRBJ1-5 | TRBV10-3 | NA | CAISVERKKPQHF
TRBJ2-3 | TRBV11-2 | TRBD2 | CASSRTRTSESTDTQYF
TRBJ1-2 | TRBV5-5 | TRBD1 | CASSMTGEDLGYTF
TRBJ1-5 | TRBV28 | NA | CASSLGGGAVQPQHF
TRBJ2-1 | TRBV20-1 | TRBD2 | CSARDVRGGLNEQFF
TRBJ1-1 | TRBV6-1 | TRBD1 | CASSGDRAGNTEAFF
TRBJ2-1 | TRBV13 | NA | CASSLGRLREQFF
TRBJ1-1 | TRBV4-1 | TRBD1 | CASSQGPGTGGMGTEAFF
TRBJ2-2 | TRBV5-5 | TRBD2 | CASSLASGAPNTGGLFF
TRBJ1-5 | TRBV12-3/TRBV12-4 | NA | CASSPGSRDNQPQHF
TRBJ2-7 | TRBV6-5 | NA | CASRSLNRDRTYEQDF
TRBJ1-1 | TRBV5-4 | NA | CASSSGPNTEVFF
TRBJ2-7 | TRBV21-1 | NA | CPSSKGLVPNEQYF
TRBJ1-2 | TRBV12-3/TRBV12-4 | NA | CASRPQYNYGYTF
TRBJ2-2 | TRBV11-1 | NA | CASSFTSGTGDLFF
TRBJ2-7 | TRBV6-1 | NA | CASGNGQYF
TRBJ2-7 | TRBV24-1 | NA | CATSIVQGYEQYF
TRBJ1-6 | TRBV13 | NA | CASSLGVGSPLHF
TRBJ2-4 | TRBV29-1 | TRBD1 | CSVEDVTGKNFQYF
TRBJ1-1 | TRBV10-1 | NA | CASGGTTGSEAFF
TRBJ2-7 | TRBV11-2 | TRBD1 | CARSYTGGTSHEQYF
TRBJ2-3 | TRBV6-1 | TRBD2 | CARRRGGSTDTQYF
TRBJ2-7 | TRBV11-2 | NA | CAISLTDNYYEQYF
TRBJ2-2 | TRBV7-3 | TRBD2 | CASSPLLGLAGGPGGELFF
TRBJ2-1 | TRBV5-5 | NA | CASSSEGTVAEWQFF